These 9 T cell receptor beta chains came from one sample sequenced in a study of OX40 agonist ivuxolimab in advanced cancers. This table comes from immunoSEQ multiplex PCR, and its TCRdb copy is limited to in-frame clones, with some not included. The data show about 86,000 clones, around 88% seen once. This specimen consisted of CD4+ or CD8+ T cells sorted from blood, obtained in a trial of the OX40 agonist ivuxolimab. The receptors here all came from an adult with an advanced solid tumor such as melanoma, head and neck, liver or kidney cancer.

CDR3 sequence: CASSLVGNEQFF. DNA for the CDR3: TGTGCCAGCAGCTTAGTAGGCAATGAGCAGTTCTTC. The rearrangement links TRBV7-8 to TRBJ2-1; no reliable D call. The CDR3 covers 12 residues. Trimming removed 1 base from V and 6 bases from J, with 4 bases in between. Germline V gives CDR1 SGHVS, CDR2 FQNEAQ.

The chain carries TRBV5-1 and TRBJ1-2; the D is unclear. The CDR3 extends over 16 amino acids. Between the trimmed V and J ends, which lost 0 bases and 5 bases, there was a span of 17 bases. In germline, CDR1 is SGHRS, CDR2 YFSETQ. In DNA form, the CDR3 reads TGCGCCAGCAGCTTGGACGAGAACAGCCGCGGGTATGGCTACACCTTC. Protein sequence: CASSLDENSRGYGYTF.

The rearrangement links TRBV25-1 to TRBJ2-3; the D gene is possibly TRBD1 (5 bases). The CDR3 is 15 amino acids. Trimming removed 1 base from V and 8 bases from J, with 16 bases in between. Germline CDR1 and CDR2: MGHDK and SYGVNS. CDR3 bases: TGTGCCAGCAGTGAATGGTCCCAGGGCAAGACTACGCAGTATTTT. It specifies CASSEWSQGKTTQYF. Using reference TRBV25-1 and TRBJ2-3 for the parts outside the CDR3, the full variable domain is EADIYQTPRYLVIGTGKKITLECSQTMGHDKMYWYQQDPGMELHLIHYSYGVNSTEKGDLSSESTVSRIRTEHFPLTLESARPSHTSQYLCASSEWSQGKTTQYFGPGTRLTVL.

The chain couples TRBV9 to TRBJ1-1, with D possibly being TRBD1 (5 bases). The length of the CDR3 is 15 residues. The germline CDR1 and CDR2 sequences are SGDLS and YYNGEE. V was shortened by 4 bases and J by 0 bases, with 13 bases between the two germline ends. DNA for the CDR3: TGTGCCAGCAGCCCTCGAGGGGCTCTGAACACTGAAGCTTTCTTT. This encodes CASSPRGALNTEAFF.

CDR3 nucleotides: TGTGCCTGGAGTATCGCAAACCCTAACCAAGAGACCCAGTACTTC. This sequence encodes CAWSIANPNQETQYF. The chain joins TRBV30 to TRBJ2-5; D remains ambiguous. CDR1 and CDR2 from the germline V gene are GTSNPN and SVGIG (reference sequence). The ends were cut back, 2 bases at V and 0 bases at J, with 13 bases in the middle. There are 15 residues in the CDR3.

This chain uses TRBV19 with TRBJ2-5; 7 positions match TRBD1. Trimming took 5 bases from V and 2 from J; bases not matched to a gene: 5. The CDR3 runs 14 residues. The germline CDR1 and CDR2 sequences are LNHDA and SQIVND (reference sequence). CDR3 protein: CASSFGTAQETQYF. In DNA form, the CDR3 reads TGTGCCAGTAGTTTCGGGACAGCTCAAGAGACCCAGTACTTC.

The rearrangement links TRBV5-3 to TRBJ1-5, with D unresolved. TRBV5-3 belongs to the ORF category, with a function that is uncertain. The V and J ends lost 5 bases and 6 bases respectively, with 15 bases between them. The CDR3 sequence is 14 residues long. The CDR3 coding sequence is TGTGCCAGAAGGTGTACCCTAAACGGTCAGCCCCAGCATTTT. This gives the protein CARRCTLNGQPQHF.

This clone is a singleton in its sample. The chain is built from TRBV18 and TRBJ2-7; TRBD2 is a possible D gene (6 bases). Trimming took off 2 bases at V and 3 bases at J, with 11 bases between the two ends. The CDR3 has 14 residues. Per the germline V gene, CDR1 is KGHSH and CDR2 is LQKENI. CDR3 loop: CASSPAYGGYEQYF. The CDR3 DNA follows: TGTGCCAGCTCACCAGCCTACGGGGGCTACGAGCAGTACTTC.

The chain joins TRBV7-3 to TRBJ2-5, with TRBD1 matching 9 bases. V lost 5 bases, J lost 11 bases, and 9 bases stayed unmatched. The germline gives CDR1 SGHTA, CDR2 FQGTGA. CDR3 length: 13 residues. The CDR3 region is CASSLDRGLEQYF. For the CDR3, the DNA is TGTGCCAGCAGCCTGGACAGGGGATTGGAGCAGTACTTC.